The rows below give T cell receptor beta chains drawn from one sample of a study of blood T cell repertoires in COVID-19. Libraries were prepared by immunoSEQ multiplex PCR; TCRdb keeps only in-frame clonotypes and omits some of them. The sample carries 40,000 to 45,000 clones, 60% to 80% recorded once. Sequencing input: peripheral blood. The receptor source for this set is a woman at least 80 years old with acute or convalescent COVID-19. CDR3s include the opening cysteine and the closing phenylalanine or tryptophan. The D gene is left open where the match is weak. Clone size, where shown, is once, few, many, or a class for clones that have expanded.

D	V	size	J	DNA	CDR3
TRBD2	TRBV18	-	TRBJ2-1	TGTGCCAGCTCACCACTGGACTCGGGAGGGCGGAATGAGCAGTTCTTC	CASSPLDSGGRNEQFF
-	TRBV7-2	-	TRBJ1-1	TGTGCCAGCAGCTTATGGCAGGCCCCGAACACTGAAGCTTTCTTT	CASSLWQAPNTEAFF
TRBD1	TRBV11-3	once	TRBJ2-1	TGTGCCAGCAGCTTAGATCTTGGACAGGGGTACAATGAGCAGTTCTTC	CASSLDLGQGYNEQFF
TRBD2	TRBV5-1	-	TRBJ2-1	TGCGCCAGCAGCTTGGCTGCTAGCGGGGGGAGAAATGAGCAGTTCTTC	CASSLAASGGRNEQFF
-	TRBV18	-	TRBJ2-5	TGTGCCAGCTCACCGGACAACCTCCAAGAGACCCAGTACTTC	CASSPDNLQETQYF
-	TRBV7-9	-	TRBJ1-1	TGTGCCAGCAGCTCCCAACCACAGGGATGGGATGCTTTCTTT	CASSSQPQGWDAFF
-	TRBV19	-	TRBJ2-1	TGTGCCAGTAGTCCCCTCGACAGACACAATGAGCAGTTCTTC	CASSPLDRHNEQFF
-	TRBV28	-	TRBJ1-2	TGTGCCAGCCTCCCCCGAGGCGTGGCCCTGGGCTATGGCTACACCTTC	CASLPRGVALGYGYTF
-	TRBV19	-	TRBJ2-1	TGTGCCAGTAGTATTATGGCCTCCCCCTCCTACAATGAGCAGTTCTTC	CASSIMASPSYNEQFF
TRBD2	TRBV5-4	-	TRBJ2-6	TGTGCCAGCAGCGTGGGACTAGCGGGGCTCGGGGGGGCCAACGTCCTGACTTTC	CASSVGLAGLGGANVLTF
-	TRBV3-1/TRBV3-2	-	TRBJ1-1	TGTGCCAGCAGCCTCCAGGGAGGGAACACTGAAGCTTTCTTT	CASSLQGGNTEAFF
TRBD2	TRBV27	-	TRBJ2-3	TGTGCCAGCAGTTTTAGTAGCGGGACGATCACAGATACGCAGTATTTT	CASSFSSGTITDTQYF
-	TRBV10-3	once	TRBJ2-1	TGTGCCATCAGCCAGTATGACAATGAGCAGTTCTTC	CAISQYDNEQFF
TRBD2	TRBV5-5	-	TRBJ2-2	TGTGCCAGCAGCGCGGGACTAGCATTCACCGGGGAGCTGTTTTTT	CASSAGLAFTGELFF
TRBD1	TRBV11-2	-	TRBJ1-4	TGTGCCAGCAGCTCCCTGGGACAGGGGGCCTCTGCAACTAATGAAAAACTGTTTTTT	CASSSLGQGASATNEKLFF
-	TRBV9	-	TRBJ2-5	TGTGCCAGCAGCGCGGGTCTGTCTAGAGAGACCCAGTACTTC	CASSAGLSRETQYF
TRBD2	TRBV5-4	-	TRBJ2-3	TGTGCCAGCAGCATGGGGGGGACTAGCGGGAGTGGTGGCACAGATACGCAGTATTTT	CASSMGGTSGSGGTDTQYF
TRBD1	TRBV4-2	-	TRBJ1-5	TGTGCCAGCAGCCACGGACAGGGGTATCAGCCCCAGCATTTT	CASSHGQGYQPQHF
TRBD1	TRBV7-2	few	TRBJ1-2	TGTGCCAGCAGCCGGGACAGGGGGGTTAACTATGGCTACACCTTC	CASSRDRGVNYGYTF